This T cell receptor (beta chain) stems from a study of T cell responses to AZD1222 COVID-19 vaccine. General observations from the study: Clonal diversity was possibly underestimated; the donors were predominantly white British and more often female. The study sampled repertoires only after the peak T cell response.

Clones were read by immunoSEQ multiplex PCR, and TCRdb kept only the in-frame ones, dropping some. The table includes about 100,000 clones, about 87% detected once. This CDR3 region has 15 residues. CDR1 and CDR2 (germline): LGHNA, YSLEER. V lost 1 base to trimming and J lost 6 bases, with 13 bases between them. Remarks on this clone: The antigen remains undetermined.

The receptor was derived from an adult in good health. The chain carries TRBV4-3 and TRBJ1-3; D remains unclear. Sequencing was performed on peripheral blood, taken on day 0 of AZD1222 vaccination. The CDR3 protein is CASSQGASQLNTIYF. The CDR3, as DNA: TGCGCCAGCAGCCAAGGGGCCAGTCAATTAAACACCATATATTTT.